These 17 T cell receptor beta chains were sequenced from one sample in a study of T cell responses to AZD1222 COVID-19 vaccine. Assay: immunoSEQ multiplex PCR; the TCRdb copy retains only in-frame clones and omits some. The data show some 170,000 clones, around nine tenths seen once. This specimen consisted of peripheral blood, obtained on day 0 of AZD1222 vaccination. The receptors were gathered from an adult in good health.

V and J are TRBV5-6 and TRBJ1-5; D call uncertain. Trimming removed 4 bases at V and 4 bases at J, with 15 bases between. Germline CDR1 is SGHDT and CDR2 is YYEEEE. The CDR3 is 15 amino acids. Here the CDR3 DNA reads TGTGCCAGCAGCCCCAATCCGGGAAAAAATCAGCCCCAGCATTTT. This encodes CASSPNPGKNQPQHF.

The chain has TRBV5-1 and TRBJ1-2; D is perhaps TRBD1 (5 bases). V shed 1 base and J shed 2 bases, with 12 bases lying between them. The CDR3 contains 15 residues. CDR1 and CDR2 from the germline V gene are SGHRS and YFSETQ. CDR3 sequence reads: CASSLRQGSNYGYTF. The CDR3 DNA reads as TGCGCCAGCAGCTTGCGGCAGGGTAGCAACTATGGCTACACCTTC.

This chain joins TRBV20-1 and TRBJ2-1; TRBD2 matches at 9 bases. This CDR3 contains 12 residues. Germline V gives CDR1 DFQATT, CDR2 SNEGSKA (reference sequence). The V gene end was trimmed by 3 bases and the J gene end by 9 bases; junction bases not matched to a gene: 3. The CDR3: CSASGGRGEQFF. CDR3 coding DNA: TGCAGTGCTAGTGGCGGGAGGGGTGAGCAGTTCTTC.

The chain joins TRBV7-2 to TRBJ1-5; possibly TRBD1 for D (6 bases). The V end was cut by 2 bases, the J end by 3 bases, with 11 bases between. The germline gives CDR1 SGHTA, CDR2 FQGNSA. This CDR3 comprises 15 residues. The CDR3 bases are TGTGCCAGCAGCTTAACAGGGAGTATCAATCAGCCCCAGCATTTT. This translates into CASSLTGSINQPQHF.

The chain has TRBV18 and TRBJ1-1, with a possible D match to TRBD1 (5 bases). This CDR3 is built from 15 residues. CDR1 and CDR2 from the germline V gene are KGHSH and LQKENI. Trimming removed 2 bases from V and 4 bases from J, with 14 bases in between. CDR3 protein: CASSPIPTGGTEAFF. DNA for the CDR3: TGTGCCAGCTCACCAATCCCGACCGGGGGCACTGAAGCTTTCTTT.

The chain is built from TRBV28 and TRBJ2-7, with a weak D call TRBD1 (6 bases). The CDR3 runs 11 residues. CDR1 and CDR2 (germline): MDHEN, SYDVKM. V was cut by 5 bases and J by 7 bases, with 9 bases left in between. CDR3: CASSPTGEQYF. CDR3 DNA: TGTGCCAGCAGTCCAACAGGGGAGCAGTACTTC.

The V and J genes are TRBV11-2 and TRBJ1-2; TRBD1 might be the D (5 bases). This CDR3 comprises 15 residues. The germline V gene encodes CDR1 SGHAT and CDR2 FQNNGV. V lost 1 base to trimming and J lost 2 bases, with 11 bases between them. The CDR3 DNA is TGTGCCAGCAGCTTAGGACAGCCCGTCAACTATGGCTACACCTTC. It codes for CASSLGQPVNYGYTF.

The gene calls are TRBV4-1 and TRBJ2-1, with a weak D call TRBD2 (5 bases). Germline V gives CDR1 MGHRA, CDR2 YSYEKL. V lost 4 bases and J 7 bases, leaving 14 bases between the germline ends. This CDR3 has 14 amino acids. The CDR3 here is CASSPEGPTNEQFF. CDR3 coding DNA: TGCGCCAGCAGCCCAGAGGGCCCAACGAATGAGCAGTTCTTC.

V and J are TRBV29-1 and TRBJ2-2; D gene uncertain. Trimming removed 6 bases at V and 6 bases at J, with 11 bases between. The CDR3 is made up of 12 amino acids. Germline CDR1 and CDR2: SQVTM and ANQGSEA. The CDR3 is CSVNPRPGELFF. The DNA of the CDR3 is TGCAGCGTCAACCCTCGTCCCGGGGAGCTGTTTTTT.

This clone was seen just once. The V call is TRBV27, the J call TRBJ2-3; TRBD1 might be the D (5 bases). V shed 5 bases and J shed 3 bases, with 15 bases lying between them. Germline lookup yields CDR1 MNHEY and CDR2 SMNVEV (reference sequence). CDR3 length equals 15 residues. Here the CDR3 reads CASSLDGAPTDTQYF. Here the CDR3 DNA reads TGTGCCAGCAGTCTGGATGGGGCTCCGACAGATACGCAGTATTTT.

The rearrangement joins TRBV21-1 to TRBJ2-2; TRBD2, as called in the table, went unchecked against the DNA. TRBV21-1 is labeled a pseudogene. There are 18 residues in the CDR3. CDR3 residues: CASSAPTRTSVGTGELFF. CDR3 coding DNA: TGTGCCAGCAGCGCGCCCACCCGTACTAGTGTTGGCACCGGGGAGCTGTTTTTT.

This clone has just one count. J is TRBJ2-1 and V is TRBV7-8; D is ambiguous. V dropped 5 bases and J dropped 0 bases, with 11 bases sitting between them. The CDR3 covers 15 residues. Germline values: CDR1 SGHVS, CDR2 FQNEAQ. For the CDR3, the DNA is TGTGCCAGCAGCCTCGGACGGCCCTCCTACAATGAGCAGTTCTTC. Translating it yields CASSLGRPSYNEQFF.

This chain joins TRBV9 and TRBJ2-7; 13 bases are shared with TRBD2. From germline, CDR1 is SGDLS and CDR2 YYNGEE. The trim removed 4 bases at V and 3 bases at J, leaving 10 bases unmatched. CDR3 size: 17 residues. The CDR3: CASSTGLAGEGFYEQYF. CDR3 DNA sequence: TGTGCCAGCAGCACCGGACTAGCGGGAGAAGGATTCTACGAGCAGTACTTC.

This clone occurred once. This chain uses TRBV7-8 with TRBJ1-5; D is undetermined. This CDR3 comprises 14 residues. Germline V gene sequence: CDR1 SGHVS, CDR2 FQNEAQ. Trimming removed 1 base at V and 2 bases at J, with 6 bases between. The CDR3 loop is CASSLELGNQPQHF. In DNA, the CDR3 is TGTGCCAGCAGCTTAGAGCTAGGCAATCAGCCCCAGCATTTT.

The chain is built from TRBV7-2 and TRBJ1-2; 8 bases align to TRBD1. Trimming removed 4 bases from V and 9 bases from J; junction bases left unmatched: 7. Per the germline V gene, CDR1 is SGHTA and CDR2 is FQGNSA. CDR3 size: 13 residues. The DNA of the CDR3 is TGTGCCAGCAGCTCGGGACAGGAACTTCGCTACACCTTC. Its protein product is CASSSGQELRYTF. Full variable domain (rest looked up from reference TRBV7-2 and TRBJ1-2): GAGVSQSPSNKVTEKGKDVELRCDPISGHTALYWYRQSLGQGLEFLIYFQGNSAPDKSGLPSDRFSAERTGGSVSTLTIQRTQQEDSAVYLCASSSGQELRYTFGSGTRLTVV.

The chain employs TRBV18 and TRBJ2-3; D unclear. The germline V gene has CDR1 KGHSH and CDR2 LQKENI. Between the trimmed V and J ends, which lost 0 bases and 1 base, there was a span of 11 bases. The CDR3 is made up of 16 amino acids. The CDR3 region has the DNA TGTGCCAGCTCACCACCCATCGGACCCCGCACAGATACGCAGTATTTT. Translated, it gives CASSPPIGPRTDTQYF. Full variable domain (remainder filled in from reference TRBV18 and TRBJ2-3): NAGVMQNPRHLVRRRGQEARLRCSPMKGHSHVYWYRQLPEEGLKFMVYLQKENIIDESGMPKERFSAEFPKEGPSILRIQQVVRGDSAAYFCASSPPIGPRTDTQYFGPGTRLTVL.

The chain uses TRBV2 and TRBJ1-2, with TRBD1 identical over 8 bases. There are 14 residues in the CDR3. Trimming at V came to 6 bases and at J to 8 bases, leaving 11 bases not matched to a gene. CDR1 and CDR2 (germline): SNHLY, FYNNEI. The CDR3 reads CASRFGQGLGGYTF. CDR3 nucleotides: TGTGCCAGCAGGTTTGGACAGGGTTTAGGAGGCTACACCTTC.